These 5 T cell receptor beta chains share one sample of origin, sequenced in a study of CD8 T cells in Susac syndrome. An input of about 0.45 to 1 ug of RNA was subjected to reverse transcription using random hexamers. MiXCR was run by TCRdb on the immunoSEQ multiplex PCR reads, yielding one entry per CDR3 protein. Of some 180,000 distinct CDR3 sequences in the sample, approximately 93% were seen once. Specimen: CD4+ T cells from PBMCs. These TCRs come from a human donor in good health.

The chain recombines TRBV19 with TRBJ1-2, with D perhaps TRBD1 (5 bases). The CDR3 runs 10 residues. Germline CDR1 and CDR2: LNHDA and SQIVND (reference sequence). The V end was cut by 5 bases, the J end by 10 bases, with 8 bases between. The CDR3 coding sequence is TGTGCCAGTAGTTCCAGGGTCTACACCTTC. Protein: CASSSRVYTF.

The J gene is TRBJ1-1, the V gene TRBV5-6, with 8 bases fitting TRBD1. The V segment lost 4 bases and the J segment 6 bases; nucleotides outside the gene matches: 17. The CDR3 runs to 17 residues. The V gene's germline CDR1 is SGHDT and CDR2 YYEEEE. The CDR3 DNA sequence: TGTGCCAGCAGCGCCGGGGGGGTCTGGACAGGGTCCGCTGAAGCTTTCTTT. This sequence encodes CASSAGGVWTGSAEAFF.

This clonotype appeared a few times. This chain links TRBV2 with TRBJ2-2; D unresolved. This CDR3 region has 13 residues. Deletions cut 3 bases from V and 4 bases from J, with 6 bases between. Germline loops: CDR1 SNHLY, CDR2 FYNNEI. CDR3 nucleotides: TGTGCCAGCAGTGAGGGTCTCACCGGGGAGCTGTTTTTT. Translating it yields CASSEGLTGELFF.

The gene calls are TRBV7-2 and TRBJ2-1; 10 nucleotides line up with TRBD1. The CDR3 consists of 12 residues. The trim removed 0 bases at V and 16 bases at J, leaving 3 bases unmatched. CDR1 and CDR2 (germline): SGHTA, FQGNSA. The CDR3 DNA is TGTGCCAGCAGCTTAGCCGGGACAGGGGAATTCTTC. Its translation is CASSLAGTGEFF. Full variable domain (rest looked up from reference TRBV7-2 and TRBJ2-1): GAGVSQSPSNKVTEKGKDVELRCDPISGHTALYWYRQSLGQGLEFLIYFQGNSAPDKSGLPSDRFSAERTGGSVSTLTIQRTQQEDSAVYLCASSLAGTGEFFGPGTRLTVL.

The chain has TRBV10-3 and TRBJ1-1, with TRBD1 as a possible D gene (6 bases). Looked up from germline, CDR1 is ENHRY and CDR2 is SYGVKD. The V end lost 0 bases, the J end lost 6 bases, and 8 bases lay between the germline ends. CDR3 length: 13 residues. This CDR3 reads CAISESRGAEAFF. CDR3 coding DNA: TGTGCCATCAGTGAGTCAAGGGGGGCTGAAGCTTTCTTT.